Described below is a single T cell receptor (beta chain) sequence and its context. Its antigen remains unidentified. Base qualities are missing; no much larger clone stands one base away. TCRbeta CDR3 regions were amplified from genomic DNA using the immunoSEQ Assay, a bias-controlled multiplex PCR. The paper's data handling went like this. Within the assay, amplification of reference gene primers was used to estimate how many nucleated cells each sample contained. To quantify the absolute abundance of each unique TCRbeta CDR3 rearrangement, sequence reads were collapsed and filtered. For each sample, productive Simpson clonality was calculated as the square root of Simpson's diversity index across productive rearrangements. TCRdb obtained this table from immuneACCESS and retained in-frame rearrangements with V and J assigned. These tables miss some clones; where compared with another copy, unresolved V genes account for less than half of the shortfall, and the remainder is unexplained. V and J calls and clone size follow that table, whereas D and trimming were derived from the DNA. This sample lists fewer than 400,000 clones; 85% were detected once. Approximately 3.7% of the sample is taken by the ten largest.

This entry is derived from a study of blood T cell repertoires in COVID-19 (dated by TCRdb to 2020 to 2021). Looking at the study overall: Samples from collaborators originated in the United States, Italy and Spain and spanned both the acute and convalescent phases of COVID-19. Where HLA class I and class II types were available, the types were taken from metadata supplied by the sample provider, not from assay-based typing. The material from the prospective study consisted of cDNA or gDNA derived from T cells, B-cell-depleted T cells, or PBMCs. The dataset comprised deeply sampled blood TCRbeta repertoires from subjects exposed to, actively infected with, or recovered from COVID-19. The samples were drawn from the first 160 participants of the ongoing ImmuneRACE study and from some 1,300 subjects provided by 6 global collaborators. A de-identified subject ID, COVID-19 status, age in years and sex were almost always included in the sample metadata. The repertoires were released in a freely available public database meant as a resource for research on the immune response to SARS-CoV-2. The paper as a whole reports these results and caveats: The quantity of clinical and demographic metadata differed by source and by participant and was supplied without curation.

Whole blood was collected in K2EDTA tubes by collaborating institutions according to the institutions' own protocols. Collaborator samples were shipped for TCRbeta analysis as frozen whole blood, isolated PBMCs, or DNA extracted from either sample type. The CDR3 numbers 15 residues from cysteine through phenylalanine. Left in the record is the CDR3 DNA by itself, 45 bases read in frame from the first base. The germline V gene (reference sequence) gives CDR1 as MNHEY and CDR2 as SMNVEV. V and J lose 6 bases and 2 bases, and a span of 14 bases separates them. The chain is made from TRBV27 and TRBJ1-5; the D gene is not confidently resolved. The sample was peripheral blood. The TCR originated in a woman aged 18-29 years with acute or convalescent COVID-19. The nucleotide sequence reads TGTGCCAGCAGCCCCCTTGGGCTTGGCAATCAGCCCCAGCATTTT. Its translation reads: CASSPLGLGNQPQHF.